This T cell receptor beta chain was documented in a study of T cell responses to AZD1222 COVID-19 vaccine. Points from the study as a whole: Among vaccine-associated CD4 TCRs, coverage spanned spike, with dominance at 160-218 and 743-854. Clonal diversity was possibly underestimated; the donors were predominantly white British and more often female.

Concerning this clone: The target antigen is unknown.

The CDR3 contains 14 residues. V was pared by 0 bases and J by 5 bases, with 7 bases between. CDR1 and CDR2 (germline): LGHDT, YNNKEL (reference sequence). The method was immunoSEQ multiplex PCR; TCRdb's version includes in-frame clones alone and lacks a portion of them. The sample lists over 95,000 clones, about 89% occurring once. The sequence derives from an adult in good health. The gene calls are TRBV3-1 (or the pseudogene TRBV3-2) and TRBJ2-2; D is undetermined. This specimen was peripheral blood, taken on day 0 of AZD1222 vaccination. CDR3 protein: CASSQDPRTGELFF. The CDR3, as DNA: TGTGCCAGCAGCCAAGATCCGAGGACCGGGGAGCTGTTTTTT.